This entry features one T cell receptor (beta chain) sequence. Its antigen remains unknown. Median post-mortem interval was 9.75 hours for GI, liver, skin and lymphoid tissues. The CDR3 spans 14 residues. Germline V gene lookup returns CDR1 MRHNA and CDR2 SNTAGT. V shed 4 bases, J shed 15 bases, and the junction held 15 bases outside the gene matches. TCRdb keeps only in-frame clones here, not all; method: immunoSEQ multiplex PCR. The sample includes 20,000 to 30,000 clones, around four fifths seen only once; the top ten take 7.5% to 9%. This entry belongs to a study of tissue T cells after allogeneic stem cell transplantation. Study-level results: Tissue-detected TCR repertoire was only partly captured by blood and spleen T cells. Anatomically similar tissues had similar TCR repertoires within each patient. The patient cohort was small and clinically heterogeneous, with limited sampling depth.

The chain couples TRBV6-4 to TRBJ2-1; TRBD2 matches at 7 bases. The starting material was tissue from the ileum, obtained at autopsy. The receptor was isolated from a female donor aged 60 or older with lung cancer. CDR3 sequence (DNA): TGTGCCAGCAGTGCCAACATAGGGGACTACACTCTGTTCTTC. This translates into CASSANIGDYTLFF.